This TCR beta chain was obtained from a study of blood T cell repertoires in COVID-19. Study-level background: Specimens from acute and convalescent COVID-19 originated in the United States, Italy and Spain. Nucleic acid was either cDNA or gDNA, and it came from T cells, B-cell-depleted T cells, or PBMCs.

Recruitment covered under 25 US areas and drew participants whose ages spanned roughly 18 to 90 years. In the authors' workflow: Reference gene primers were amplified, and this amplification served to estimate nucleated cell counts. Data came from immunoSEQ multiplex PCR; TCRdb stores just in-frame clones and leaves some out. V and J calls and clone size are given by that table; D and trimming were obtained from the DNA. The sample shows around 280,000 clones, around 90% of them seen only once. From germline, CDR1 is SGHRS and CDR2 YFSETQ. The V segment lost 0 bases and the J segment 0 bases; nucleotides outside the gene matches: 3. The CDR3 consists of 16 residues.

Input material: PBMCs or T cells enriched from blood (not recorded which). The clonotype was recovered from a woman between 18 and 29 years old with acute COVID-19. V usage is TRBV5-1 and J usage is TRBJ2-1; the match to TRBD2 covers 7 bases. This CDR3 is CASSLVASGSYNEQFF. CDR3 DNA sequence: TGCGCCAGCAGCTTGGTGGCTAGCGGCTCCTACAATGAGCAGTTCTTC.